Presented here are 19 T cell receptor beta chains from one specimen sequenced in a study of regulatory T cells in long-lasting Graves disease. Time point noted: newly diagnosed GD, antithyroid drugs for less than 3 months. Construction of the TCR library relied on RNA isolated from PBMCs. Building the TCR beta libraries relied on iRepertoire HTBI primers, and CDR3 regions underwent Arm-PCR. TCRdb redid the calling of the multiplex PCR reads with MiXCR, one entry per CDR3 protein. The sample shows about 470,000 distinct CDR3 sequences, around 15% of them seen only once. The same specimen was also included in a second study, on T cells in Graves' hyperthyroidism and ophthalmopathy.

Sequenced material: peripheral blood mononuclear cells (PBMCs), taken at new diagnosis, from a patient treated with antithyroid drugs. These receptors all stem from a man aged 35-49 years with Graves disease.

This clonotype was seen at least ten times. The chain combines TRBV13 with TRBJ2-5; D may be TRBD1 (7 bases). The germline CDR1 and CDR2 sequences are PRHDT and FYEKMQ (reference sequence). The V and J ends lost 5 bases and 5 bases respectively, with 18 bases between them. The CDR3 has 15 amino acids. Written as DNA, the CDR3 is TGTGCCAGCAGCCGCTCCGGACAGGCGGGGGAGACCCAGTACTTC. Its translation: CASSRSGQAGETQYF.

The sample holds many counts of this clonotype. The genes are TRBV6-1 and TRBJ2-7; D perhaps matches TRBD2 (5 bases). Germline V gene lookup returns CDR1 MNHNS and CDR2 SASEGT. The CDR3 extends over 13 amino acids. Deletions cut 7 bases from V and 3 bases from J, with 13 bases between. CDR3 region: CASISGNYYEQYF. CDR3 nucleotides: TGTGCCAGCATCTCCGGGAACTACTACGAGCAGTACTTC.

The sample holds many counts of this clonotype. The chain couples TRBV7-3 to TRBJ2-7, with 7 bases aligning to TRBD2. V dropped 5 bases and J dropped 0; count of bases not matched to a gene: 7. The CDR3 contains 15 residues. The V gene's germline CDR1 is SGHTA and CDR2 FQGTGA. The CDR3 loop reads CASSAGTISSYEQYF. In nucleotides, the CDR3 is TGTGCCAGCAGCGCCGGGACTATAAGCTCCTACGAGCAGTACTTC.

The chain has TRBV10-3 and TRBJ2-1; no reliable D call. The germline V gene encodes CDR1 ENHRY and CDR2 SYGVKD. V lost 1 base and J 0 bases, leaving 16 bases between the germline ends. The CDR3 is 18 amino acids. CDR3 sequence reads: CAISEYDLDRSSYNEQFF. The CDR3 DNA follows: TGTGCCATCAGTGAGTACGACCTGGACCGGAGCTCCTACAATGAGCAGTTCTTC.

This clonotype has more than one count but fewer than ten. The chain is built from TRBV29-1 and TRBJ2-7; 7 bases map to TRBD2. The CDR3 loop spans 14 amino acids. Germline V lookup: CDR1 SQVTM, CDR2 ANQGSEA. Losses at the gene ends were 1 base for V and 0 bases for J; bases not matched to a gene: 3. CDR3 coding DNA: TGCAGCGTTGAAGGCGGGGGTAACTCCTACGAGCAGTACTTC. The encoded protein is CSVEGGGNSYEQYF.

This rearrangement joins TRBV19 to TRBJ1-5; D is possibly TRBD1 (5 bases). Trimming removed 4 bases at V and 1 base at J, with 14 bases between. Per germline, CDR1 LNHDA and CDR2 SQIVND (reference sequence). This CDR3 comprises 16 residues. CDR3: CASSTTGTVSNQPQHF. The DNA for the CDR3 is TGTGCCAGTAGTACGACGGGGACGGTGAGCAATCAGCCCCAGCATTTT. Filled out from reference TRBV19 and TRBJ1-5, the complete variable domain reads DGGITQSPKYLFRKEGQNVTLSCEQNLNHDAMYWYRQDPGQGLRLIYYSQIVNDFQKGDIAEGYSVSREKKESFPLTVTSAQKNPTAFYLCASSTTGTVSNQPQHFGDGTRLSIL.

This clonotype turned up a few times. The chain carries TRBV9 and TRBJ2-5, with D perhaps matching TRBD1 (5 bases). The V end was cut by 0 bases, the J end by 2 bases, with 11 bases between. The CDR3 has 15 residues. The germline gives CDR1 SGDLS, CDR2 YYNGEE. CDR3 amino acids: CASSVAKNRQETQYF. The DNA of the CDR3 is TGTGCCAGCAGCGTAGCAAAGAACAGGCAAGAGACCCAGTACTTC.

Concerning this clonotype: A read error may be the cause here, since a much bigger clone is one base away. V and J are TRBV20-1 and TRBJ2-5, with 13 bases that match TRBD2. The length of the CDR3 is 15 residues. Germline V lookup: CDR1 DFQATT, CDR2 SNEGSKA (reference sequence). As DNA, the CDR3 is TGCAGTGCTGAACCGGGACTAGCGGGATACAATGAGCAGCTCTTC. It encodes CSAEPGLAGYNEQLF.

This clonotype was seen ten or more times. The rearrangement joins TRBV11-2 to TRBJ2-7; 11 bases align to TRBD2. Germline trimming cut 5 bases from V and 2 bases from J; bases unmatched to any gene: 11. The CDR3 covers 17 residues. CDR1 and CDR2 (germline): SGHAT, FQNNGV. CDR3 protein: CASSRGSGTSGTYEQYF. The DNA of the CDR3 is TGTGCCAGCAGCCGAGGTTCTGGGACTAGCGGAACCTACGAGCAGTACTTC.

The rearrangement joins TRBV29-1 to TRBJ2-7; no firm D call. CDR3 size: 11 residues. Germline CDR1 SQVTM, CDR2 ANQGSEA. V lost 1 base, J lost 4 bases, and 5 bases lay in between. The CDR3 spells CSVEAEYEQYF. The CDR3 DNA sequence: TGCAGCGTTGAAGCAGAATACGAGCAGTACTTC.

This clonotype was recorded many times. DNA of the CDR3: TGTGCCAGCAGACCAGGACTAGCGGGTTACACCGGGGAGCTGTTTTTT. Translating gives CASRPGLAGYTGELFF. The V call is TRBV28, the J call TRBJ2-2; 11 bases line up with TRBD2. V was clipped by 6 bases and J by 3 bases; unmatched bases: 6. The germline CDR1 and CDR2 sequences are MDHEN and SYDVKM. The CDR3 runs to 16 residues.

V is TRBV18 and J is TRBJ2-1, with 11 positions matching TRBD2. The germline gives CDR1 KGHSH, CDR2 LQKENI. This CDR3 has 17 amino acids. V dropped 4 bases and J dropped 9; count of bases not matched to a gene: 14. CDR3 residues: CASSRTVLAGELGEQFF. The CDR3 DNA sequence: TGTGCCAGCTCACGCACCGTACTAGCGGGAGAGCTGGGTGAGCAGTTCTTC.

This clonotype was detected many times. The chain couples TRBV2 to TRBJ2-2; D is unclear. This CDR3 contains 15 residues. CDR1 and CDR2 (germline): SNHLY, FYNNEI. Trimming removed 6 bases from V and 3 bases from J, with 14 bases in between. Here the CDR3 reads CASSQTRTDTGELFF. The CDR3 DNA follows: TGTGCCAGCAGCCAAACCCGGACGGACACCGGGGAGCTGTTTTTT.

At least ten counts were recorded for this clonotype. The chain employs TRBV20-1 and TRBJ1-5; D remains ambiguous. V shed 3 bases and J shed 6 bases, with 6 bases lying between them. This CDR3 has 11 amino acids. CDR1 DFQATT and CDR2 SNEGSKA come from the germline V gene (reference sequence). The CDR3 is CSASNAQPQHF. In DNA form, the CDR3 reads TGCAGTGCTAGTAATGCTCAGCCCCAGCATTTT.

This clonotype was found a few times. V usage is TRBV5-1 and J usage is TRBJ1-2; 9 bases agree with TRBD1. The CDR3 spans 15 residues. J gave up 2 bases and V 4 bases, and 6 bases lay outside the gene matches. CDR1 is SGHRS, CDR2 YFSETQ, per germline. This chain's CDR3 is CASSPSGTGNYGYTF. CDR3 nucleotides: TGCGCCAGCAGCCCCTCCGGGACAGGGAACTATGGCTACACCTTC. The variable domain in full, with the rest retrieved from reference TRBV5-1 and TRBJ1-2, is KAGVTQTPRYLIKTRGQQVTLSCSPISGHRSVSWYQQTPGQGLQFLFEYFSETQRNKGNFPGRFSGRQFSNSRSEMNVSTLELGDSALYLCASSPSGTGNYGYTFGSGTRLTVV.

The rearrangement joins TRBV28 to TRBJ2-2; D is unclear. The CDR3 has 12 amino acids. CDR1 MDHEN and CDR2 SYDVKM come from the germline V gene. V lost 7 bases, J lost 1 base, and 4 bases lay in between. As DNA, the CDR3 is TGTGCCAGCACCAGGAACACCGGGGAGCTGTTTTTT. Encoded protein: CASTRNTGELFF.

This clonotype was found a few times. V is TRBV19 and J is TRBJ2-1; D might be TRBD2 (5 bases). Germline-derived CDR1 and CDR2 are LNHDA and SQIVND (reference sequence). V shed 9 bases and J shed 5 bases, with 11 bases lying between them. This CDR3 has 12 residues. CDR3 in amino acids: CASSYGDNEQFF. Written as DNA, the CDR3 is TGTGCCAGCAGTTACGGGGACAATGAGCAGTTCTTC.

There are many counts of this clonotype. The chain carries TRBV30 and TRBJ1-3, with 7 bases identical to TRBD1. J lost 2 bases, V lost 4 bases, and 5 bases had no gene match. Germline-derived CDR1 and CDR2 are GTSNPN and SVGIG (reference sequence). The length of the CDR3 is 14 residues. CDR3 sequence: CAWTWGTAGNTIYF. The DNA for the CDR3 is TGTGCCTGGACCTGGGGGACAGCTGGAAACACCATATATTTT.

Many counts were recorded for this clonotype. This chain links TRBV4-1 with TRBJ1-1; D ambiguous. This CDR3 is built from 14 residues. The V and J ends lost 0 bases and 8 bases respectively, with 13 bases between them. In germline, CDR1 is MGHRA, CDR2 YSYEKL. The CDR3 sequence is CASSQEGTAPEAFF. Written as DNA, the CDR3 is TGCGCCAGCAGCCAAGAAGGTACAGCCCCCGAAGCTTTCTTT.